This TCR beta chain was documented in a study of T-cell reconstitution after alpha-beta-depleted transplantation in children. The CDR3 runs 14 residues. V lost 4 bases and J lost 5; bases outside the gene matches: 6. Germline V gives CDR1 SGHRS, CDR2 YFSETQ. Unique molecular identifiers were used to barcode this TCRbeta library. TCRdb re-called the PCR reads through MiXCR, storing one row per CDR3 protein. The sample records just over 70,000 distinct CDR3 sequences, around 6.6% being singletons. This clonotype was seen repeatedly, ten times or more. The clonotype comes from a human donor who donated a stem cell graft to a child with acute lymphoblastic leukemia. This rearrangement joins TRBV5-1 to TRBJ2-3, with TRBD1 identical over 8 bases. The sample consisted of PBMCs from the stem cell graft donor, taken from the stem cell graft. The CDR3 bases are TGCGCCAGCAGCGACGGACAGGGACAAGATACGCAGTATTTT. Its protein is CASSDGQGQDTQYF.